This T cell receptor (beta chain) is from a study of cytomegalovirus exposure and HLA in healthy donors. 13 Jbeta primers and 60 Vbeta primers were used for the PCR. Method: immunoSEQ multiplex PCR; TCRdb's copy keeps in-frame clones and lacks some. This sample has some 130,000 clones, with 79% found just once. With 6 bases clipped from V and 2 bases from J, the junction kept 2 bases outside the gene matches. The length of the CDR3 is 15 residues. Germline CDR1 and CDR2: SQVTM and ANQGSEA. The sequenced sample was PBMCs. The chain employs TRBV29-1 and TRBJ2-3; 16 nucleotides match TRBD2. The origin of this receptor is a middle-aged man in good health and CMV-seropositive. In nucleotides, the CDR3 is TGCAGCGTCGGGACTAGCGGGAGGGTCACAGATACGCAGTATTTT. The encoded protein is CSVGTSGRVTDTQYF.